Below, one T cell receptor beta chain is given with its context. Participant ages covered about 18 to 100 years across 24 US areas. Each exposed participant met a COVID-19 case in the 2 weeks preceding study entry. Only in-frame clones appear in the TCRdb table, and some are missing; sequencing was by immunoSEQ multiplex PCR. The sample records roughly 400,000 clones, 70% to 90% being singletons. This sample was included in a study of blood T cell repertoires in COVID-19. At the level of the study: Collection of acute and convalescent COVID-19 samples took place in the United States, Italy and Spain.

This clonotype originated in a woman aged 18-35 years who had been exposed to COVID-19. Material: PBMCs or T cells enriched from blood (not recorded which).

CDR3 loop: CASSLRGLAGGHAYNEQFF. The CDR3 DNA follows: TGTGCCAGCAGCTTACGGGGACTAGCGGGGGGGCACGCCTACAATGAGCAGTTCTTC. The chain employs TRBV7-2 and TRBJ2-1, with 16 nucleotides matching TRBD2. From germline, CDR1 is SGHTA and CDR2 FQGNSA. The CDR3 loop spans 19 amino acids. Trimming at V came to 2 bases and at J to 2 bases, leaving 6 bases not matched to a gene.